The present entry profiles one T cell receptor (beta chain) with its context. Its cognate antigen is unknown. The table came from immunoSEQ multiplex PCR; TCRdb's copy has only in-frame clones and leaves some out. Here the sample spans under 120,000 clones, about 66% being singletons. Deletions cut 1 base from V and 2 bases from J, with 8 bases between. CDR3 size: 15 residues. The germline CDR1 and CDR2 sequences are PRHDT and FYEKMQ (reference sequence). The sample originates from a study of shared clonotypes between healthy human individuals. General study findings and limits: Depth of sequencing was expected to influence donor clonotype sharing.

This TCR derives from a woman aged 25 to 45 in good health. The sample consisted of memory CD8+ T cells sorted from blood. This sample's subset: CD45RO+ cells pooled with CCR7-negative TemRA cells. The J gene is TRBJ2-2, the V gene TRBV13; D unclear. The CDR3, as DNA: TGTGCCAGCAGCTTAGCGGCAGACAACACCGGGGAGCTGTTTTTT. It yields the protein CASSLAADNTGELFF.